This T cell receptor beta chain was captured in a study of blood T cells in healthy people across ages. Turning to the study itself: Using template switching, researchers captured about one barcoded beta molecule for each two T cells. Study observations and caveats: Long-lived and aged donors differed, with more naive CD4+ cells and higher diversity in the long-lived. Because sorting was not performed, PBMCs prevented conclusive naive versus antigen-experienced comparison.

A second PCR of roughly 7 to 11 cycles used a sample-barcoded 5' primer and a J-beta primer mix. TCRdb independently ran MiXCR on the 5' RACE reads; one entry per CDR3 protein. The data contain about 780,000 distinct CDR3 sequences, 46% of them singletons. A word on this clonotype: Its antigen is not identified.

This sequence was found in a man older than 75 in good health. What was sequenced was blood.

CDR3 loop: CSVVHGQGNEQYF. The CDR3 coding sequence is TGCAGCGTTGTCCACGGACAGGGGAACGAGCAGTACTTC. V and J are TRBV29-1 and TRBJ2-7; 9 bases fit TRBD1. From germline, CDR1 is SQVTM and CDR2 ANQGSEA. Unmatched junction bases numbered 6, after V lost 4 bases and J lost 5 bases. The CDR3 sequence is 13 residues long.